The 3 T cell receptor beta chains in this list originate from one sample, sequenced in a study of cytomegalovirus exposure and HLA in healthy donors. Only in-frame clones appear in the TCRdb table, and some are missing; sequencing was by immunoSEQ multiplex PCR. The sample contains about 57,000 clones, over 85% of which appear only once. Specimen: PBMCs. All receptors come from a woman aged 18-29 years in good health and CMV-seronegative.

The chain couples TRBV5-6 to TRBJ2-7, with TRBD2 identical over 14 bases. CDR1 and CDR2 from the germline V gene are SGHDT and YYEEEE. The CDR3 has 16 amino acids. J gave up 7 bases and V 0 bases, and 6 bases lay outside the gene matches. CDR3 nucleotide sequence: TGTGCCAGCAGCTTGGGGGGACTAGCGGGAGTGGAAGAGCAGTACGTC. Protein: CASSLGGLAGVEEQYV.

This rearrangement joins TRBV7-8 to TRBJ2-1; 8 bases agree with TRBD2. The CDR3 is 16 residues long. Germline CDR1 and CDR2: SGHVS and FQNEAQ. The V and J ends lost 1 base and 3 bases, in that order; junction bases with no gene match: 5. The CDR3 nucleotides read TGTGCCAGCAGCTTAGATTTGGGACTAGACTACAATGAGCAGTTCTTC. Its translation is CASSLDLGLDYNEQFF.

The chain joins TRBV9 to TRBJ2-7, with 11 positions matching TRBD1. This CDR3 has 15 residues. Per germline, CDR1 SGDLS and CDR2 YYNGEE. V dropped 2 bases and J dropped 6; count of bases not matched to a gene: 7. The CDR3 loop reads CASSVRDRGSGEQYF. The CDR3 DNA sequence: TGTGCCAGCAGCGTCCGGGACAGGGGGTCTGGCGAGCAGTACTTC.